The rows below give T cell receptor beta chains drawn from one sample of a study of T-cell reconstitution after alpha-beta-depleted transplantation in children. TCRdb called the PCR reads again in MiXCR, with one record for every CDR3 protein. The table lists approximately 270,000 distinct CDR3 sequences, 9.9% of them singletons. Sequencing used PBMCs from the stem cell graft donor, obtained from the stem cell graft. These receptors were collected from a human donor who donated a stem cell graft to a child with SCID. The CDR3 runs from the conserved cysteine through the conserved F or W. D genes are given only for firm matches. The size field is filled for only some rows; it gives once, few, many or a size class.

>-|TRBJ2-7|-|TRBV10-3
CAISGDIHEQYF
TGTGCCATCAGTGGGGACATCCACGAGCAGTACTTC
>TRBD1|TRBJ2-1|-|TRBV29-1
CSVVGGTGGGNEQFF
TGCAGCGTTGTGGGCGGGACAGGGGGAGGAAATGAGCAGTTCTTC
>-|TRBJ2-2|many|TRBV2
CASSGQGAGELFF
TGTGCCAGCAGTGGTCAGGGCGCCGGGGAGCTGTTTTTT
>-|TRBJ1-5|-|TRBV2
CASSEGQAANQPQHF
TGTGCCAGCAGTGAAGGACAGGCAGCCAATCAGCCCCAGCATTTT
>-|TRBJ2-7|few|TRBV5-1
CASSQTGAKYEQYF
TGCGCCAGCAGCCAAACCGGGGCGAAGTACGAGCAGTACTTC
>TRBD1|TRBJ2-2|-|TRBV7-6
CASSALGQGRGELFF
TGTGCCAGCAGCGCCTTGGGACAGGGGAGAGGGGAGCTGTTTTTT
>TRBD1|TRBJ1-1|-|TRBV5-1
CASSLGPGQGATEAFF
TGCGCCAGCAGCTTGGGACCGGGACAGGGGGCAACTGAAGCTTTCTTT
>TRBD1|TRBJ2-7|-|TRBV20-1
CSAPRTGEVKQYF
TGCAGTGCTCCACGGACAGGGGAAGTGAAGCAGTACTTC
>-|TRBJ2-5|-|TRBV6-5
CASSFSLGELETQYF
TGTGCCAGCAGTTTTTCCTTGGGGGAGTTGGAGACCCAGTACTTC
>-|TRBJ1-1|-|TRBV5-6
CASSSQVWNTEAFF
TGTGCCAGCAGCTCCCAGGTTTGGAACACTGAAGCTTTCTTT
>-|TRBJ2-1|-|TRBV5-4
CASSPRATNYNEQFF
TGTGCCAGCAGCCCCAGGGCGACGAACTACAATGAGCAGTTCTTC
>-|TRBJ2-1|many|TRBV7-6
CASSLAWGNEQFF
TGTGCCAGCAGCTTAGCGTGGGGAAATGAGCAGTTCTTC
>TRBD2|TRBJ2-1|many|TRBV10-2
CASKTSGNEQFF
TGCGCCAGCAAGACTAGCGGCAATGAGCAGTTCTTC
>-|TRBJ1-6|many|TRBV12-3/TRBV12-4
CASSFRPSPLHF
TGTGCCAGCAGTTTTCGACCGTCACCCCTCCACTTT
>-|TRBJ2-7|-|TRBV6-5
CASSSGRDEQYF
TGTGCCAGCAGTTCCGGTCGGGACGAGCAGTACTTC